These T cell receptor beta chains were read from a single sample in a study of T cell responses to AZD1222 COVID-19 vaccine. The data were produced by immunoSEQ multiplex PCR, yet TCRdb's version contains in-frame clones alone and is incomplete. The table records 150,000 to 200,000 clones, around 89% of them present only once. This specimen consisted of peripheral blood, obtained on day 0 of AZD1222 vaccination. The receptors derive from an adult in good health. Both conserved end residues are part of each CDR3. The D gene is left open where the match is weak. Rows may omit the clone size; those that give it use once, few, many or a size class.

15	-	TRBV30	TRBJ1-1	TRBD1	CAWRLRDRGNTEAFF	TGTGCCTGGAGACTCCGGGACAGGGGAAACACTGAAGCTTTCTTT
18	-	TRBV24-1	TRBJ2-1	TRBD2	CATSDRRTSGLNYNEQFF	TGTGCCACCAGTGATCGACGGACTAGCGGACTGAACTACAATGAGCAGTTCTTC
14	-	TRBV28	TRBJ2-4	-	CASTEGSTKNIQYF	TGTGCCAGCACCGAAGGGTCTACCAAAAACATTCAGTACTTC
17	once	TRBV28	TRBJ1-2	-	CASSVGGKGSSNYGYTF	TGTGCCAGCAGCGTAGGTGGGAAGGGCAGCTCTAACTATGGCTACACCTTC
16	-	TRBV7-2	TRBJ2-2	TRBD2	CASSLTSARTAGELFF	TGTGCCAGCAGCTTAACTAGCGCTAGAACCGCCGGGGAGCTGTTTTTT
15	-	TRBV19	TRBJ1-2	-	CASSIHLTGLYGYTF	TGTGCCAGTAGTATCCATTTGACAGGACTCTATGGCTACACCTTC
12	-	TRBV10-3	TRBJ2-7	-	CAIRTENYEQYF	TGTGCCATCAGAACCGAAAACTACGAGCAGTACTTC
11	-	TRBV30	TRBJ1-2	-	CAWQGSNGYTF	TGTGCCTGGCAGGGGAGTAATGGCTACACCTTC
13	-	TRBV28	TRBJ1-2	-	CASRLDLNYGYTF	TGTGCCAGCAGACTCGACCTTAACTATGGCTACACCTTC
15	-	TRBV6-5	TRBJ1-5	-	CASSIPQESNQPQHF	TGTGCCAGCAGCATACCTCAGGAAAGCAATCAGCCCCAGCATTTT
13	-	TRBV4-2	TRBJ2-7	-	CASSQVARDEQYF	TGTGCCAGCAGCCAAGTCGCTAGAGACGAGCAGTACTTC
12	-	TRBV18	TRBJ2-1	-	CASSPPVGEQFF	TGTGCCAGCTCACCACCTGTCGGTGAGCAGTTCTTC
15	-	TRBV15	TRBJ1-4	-	CATSLFRVPNEKLFF	TGTGCCACCAGCCTTTTCCGGGTCCCTAATGAAAAACTGTTTTTT
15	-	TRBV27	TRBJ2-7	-	CASSLFSLGSYEQYF	TGTGCCAGCAGTTTATTCTCCTTGGGGTCCTACGAGCAGTACTTC
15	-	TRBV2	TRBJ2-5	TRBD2	CASSEGYVPGGTQYF	TGTGCCAGCAGTGAAGGTTACGTACCGGGGGGGACCCAGTACTTC
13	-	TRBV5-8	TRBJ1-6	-	CASRAIPNSPLHF	TGTGCCAGCAGGGCTATACCGAATTCACCCCTCCACTTT
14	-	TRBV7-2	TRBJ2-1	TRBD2	CASRPGLRYNEQFF	TGTGCCAGCAGACCGGGACTACGATACAATGAGCAGTTCTTC
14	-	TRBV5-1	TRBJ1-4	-	CASSLSGEMGKLFF	TGCGCCAGCAGCTTGTCCGGAGAAATGGGAAAACTGTTTTTT
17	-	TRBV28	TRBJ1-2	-	CASSLLGNGPKGYGYTF	TGTGCCAGCAGTTTACTGGGCAACGGACCAAAGGGCTATGGCTACACCTTC
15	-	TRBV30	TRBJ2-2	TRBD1	CAWSVVDRSTGELFF	TGTGCCTGGAGTGTAGTGGACAGGTCCACCGGGGAGCTGTTTTTT
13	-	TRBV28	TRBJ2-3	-	CASSFSSTDTQYF	TGTGCCAGCAGTTTTTCCAGCACAGATACGCAGTATTTT
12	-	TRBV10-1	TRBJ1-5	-	CASRDSNQPQHF	TGCGCCAGCAGGGATAGCAATCAGCCCCAGCATTTT
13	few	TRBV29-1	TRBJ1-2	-	CSAKEPDAAGYTF	TGCAGCGCTAAGGAACCGGACGCCGCGGGCTACACCTTC
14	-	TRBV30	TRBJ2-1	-	CAWSVGAYYNEQFF	TGTGCCTGGAGTGTGGGGGCTTACTACAATGAGCAGTTCTTC
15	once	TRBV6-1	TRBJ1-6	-	CASSEVWGGNSPLHF	TGTGCCAGCAGTGAAGTCTGGGGGGGGAATTCACCCCTCCACTTT
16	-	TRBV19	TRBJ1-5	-	CASTPRGEGSNQPQHF	TGTGCCAGTACCCCGAGGGGGGAGGGTAGCAATCAGCCCCAGCATTTT
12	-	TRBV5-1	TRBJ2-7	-	CASTPDSYEQYF	TGCGCCAGCACGCCAGATTCCTACGAGCAGTACTTC
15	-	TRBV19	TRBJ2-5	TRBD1	CASSPGQGVQETQYF	TGTGCCAGTAGTCCTGGACAGGGGGTGCAAGAGACCCAGTACTTC
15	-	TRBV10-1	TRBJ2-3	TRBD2	CASSEAGGRLNTQYF	TGCGCCAGCAGTGAGGCGGGGGGGCGCCTGAATACGCAGTATTTT
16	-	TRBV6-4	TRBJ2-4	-	CASRGPRARAADIQYF	TGTGCCAGCAGAGGACCCAGGGCCCGGGCGGCTGACATTCAGTACTTC
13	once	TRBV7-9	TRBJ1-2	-	CASSQLGEGDYTF	TGTGCCAGCAGCCAATTGGGGGAAGGAGACTACACCTTC
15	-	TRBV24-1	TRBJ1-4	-	CATSDPGQSNEKLFF	TGTGCCACCAGTGACCCCGGACAGAGTAATGAAAAACTGTTTTTT
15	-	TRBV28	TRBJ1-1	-	CASSFRGLLNTEAFF	TGTGCCAGCAGTTTTCGGGGACTTCTGAACACTGAAGCTTTCTTT
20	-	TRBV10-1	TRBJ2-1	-	CASSDGVEASREPIYNEQFF	TGCGCCAGCAGTGACGGGGTAGAGGCGAGTAGGGAACCTATATACAATGAGCAGTTCTTC
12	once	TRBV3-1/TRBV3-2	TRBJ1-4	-	CASSYQPEKLFF	TGTGCCAGCAGCTATCAGCCCGAAAAACTGTTTTTT
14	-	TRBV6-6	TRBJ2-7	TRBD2	CASTSAGVSHEQYF	TGTGCCAGCACCTCAGCGGGAGTATCCCACGAGCAGTACTTC
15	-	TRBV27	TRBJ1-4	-	CASSLSGLSNEKLFF	TGTGCCAGCAGTTTATCGGGGCTGTCTAATGAAAAACTGTTTTTT
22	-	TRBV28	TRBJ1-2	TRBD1	CASSSPTGGFPLGPRSAYGYTF	TGTGCCAGCAGCTCCCCGACAGGGGGCTTCCCGCTCGGCCCCCGCTCCGCCTATGGCTACACCTTC
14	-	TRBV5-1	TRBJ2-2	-	CASSSPGWTGELFF	TGCGCCAGCAGCTCTCCGGGTTGGACCGGGGAGCTGTTTTTT
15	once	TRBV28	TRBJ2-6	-	CASSLGHSGANVLTF	TGTGCCAGCAGTTTAGGACACTCTGGGGCCAACGTCCTGACTTTC
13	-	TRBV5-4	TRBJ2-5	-	CASSFTGSETQYF	TGTGCCAGCAGCTTCACTGGGTCAGAGACCCAGTACTTC
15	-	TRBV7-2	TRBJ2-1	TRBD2	CASSLLRLAGNEQFF	TGTGCCAGCAGCTTACTTAGACTAGCAGGGAATGAGCAGTTCTTC
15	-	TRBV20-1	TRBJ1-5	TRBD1	CSASLLGGHDQPQHF	TGCAGTGCTAGTTTGTTAGGGGGCCACGATCAGCCCCAGCATTTT
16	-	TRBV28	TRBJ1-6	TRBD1	CASRWETGGRNSPLHF	TGTGCCAGCAGGTGGGAGACAGGGGGCCGAAATTCACCCCTCCACTTT
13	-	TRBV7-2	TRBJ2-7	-	CASSLVLRLEQYF	TGTGCCAGCAGCTTAGTTCTACGCCTCGAGCAGTACTTC
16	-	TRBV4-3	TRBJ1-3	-	CASSQGSVGSGNTIYF	TGCGCCAGCAGCCAAGGTTCGGTAGGCTCTGGAAACACCATATATTTT
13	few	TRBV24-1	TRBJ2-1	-	CATRDSSYNEQFF	TGTGCCACCAGGGACTCCTCCTACAATGAGCAGTTCTTC
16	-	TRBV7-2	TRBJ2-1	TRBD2	CASSGGAGALYNEQFF	TGTGCCAGCAGCGGAGGAGCGGGGGCCCTCTACAATGAGCAGTTCTTC
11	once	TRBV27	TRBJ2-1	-	CASRENNEQFF	TGTGCCAGCAGAGAGAACAATGAGCAGTTCTTC
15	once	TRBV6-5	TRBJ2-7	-	CASVFQANQLGTQYF	TGTGCCAGCGTCTTCCAGGCCAACCAACTAGGGACGCAGTACTTC
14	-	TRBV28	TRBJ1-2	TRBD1	CATPGDRGNYGYTF	TGTGCCACCCCCGGGGACAGGGGTAACTATGGCTACACCTTC
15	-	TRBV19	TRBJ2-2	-	CASSIALRNTGELFF	TGTGCCAGTAGTATTGCATTAAGGAACACCGGGGAGCTGTTTTTT
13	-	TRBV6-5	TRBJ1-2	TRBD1	CASSEGQLYGYTF	TGTGCCAGCAGCGAGGGACAGTTATATGGCTACACCTTC